Shown below are 25 T cell receptor beta chains from a single sample sequenced in a study of control samples from healthy donors and cancer patients. The table came from immunoSEQ multiplex PCR; TCRdb's copy has only in-frame clones and leaves some out. Among more than 95,000 clones listed, over 85% were seen once. Sequenced sample: blood. The receptors were gathered from a man younger than 45 in good health.

The chain employs TRBV5-6 and TRBJ1-4; 10 bases agree with TRBD1. Per the germline V gene, CDR1 is SGHDT and CDR2 is YYEEEE. The J segment lost 8 bases and the V segment lost 4 bases, leaving 8 bases of the junction unmatched. The CDR3 is 15 residues long. In DNA, the CDR3 is TGTGCCAGCAGCGGATCGGGACAGGGGCCAGAAAAACTGTTTTTT. This sequence encodes CASSGSGQGPEKLFF.

This chain joins TRBV9 and TRBJ2-5; 9 bases are shared with TRBD1. The germline V gene has CDR1 SGDLS and CDR2 YYNGEE. CDR3 length equals 14 residues. Trimming took 3 bases from V and 5 from J; bases not matched to a gene: 5. The CDR3 protein is CASSAPGTGETQYF. For the CDR3, the DNA is TGTGCCAGCAGCGCACCCGGGACAGGGGAGACCCAGTACTTC. Combining the CDR3 with reference TRBV9 and TRBJ2-5 gives the whole variable domain DSGVTQTPKHLITATGQRVTLRCSPRSGDLSVYWYQQSLDQGLQFLIQYYNGEERAKGNILERFSAQQFPDLHSELNLSSLELGDSALYFCASSAPGTGETQYFGPGTRLLVL.

J is TRBJ1-1 and V is TRBV2; a possible D gene is TRBD1 (5 bases). This CDR3 contains 15 residues. From germline, CDR1 is SNHLY and CDR2 FYNNEI. Trimming pared 5 bases from V and 5 bases from J, leaving 18 bases between. The CDR3 sequence is CASSYGTVRRTEAFF. As DNA, the CDR3 is TGTGCCAGCAGTTACGGGACTGTTAGGAGGACTGAAGCTTTCTTT.

The gene calls are TRBV7-2 and TRBJ1-1; 7 nucleotides align to TRBD1. With 10 bases clipped from V and 0 bases from J, the junction kept 5 bases outside the gene matches. The CDR3 is 13 amino acids. Germline CDR1 and CDR2: SGHTA and FQGNSA. The CDR3 region has the DNA TGTGCCACCGCCGACAGGGTGAACACTGAAGCTTTCTTT. Encoded protein: CATADRVNTEAFF.

The rearrangement links TRBV11-2 to TRBJ2-7, with a possible D match to TRBD2 (7 bases). The CDR3 loop spans 15 amino acids. From germline, CDR1 is SGHAT and CDR2 FQNNGV. Trimming shortened V by 6 bases and J by 0 bases, and 15 bases separated the two germline ends. CDR3 sequence (DNA): TGTGCCAGCAGTTTACAGGGCGGGAGCTCCTACGAGCAGTACTTC. Protein product: CASSLQGGSSYEQYF.

The chain joins TRBV11-2 to TRBJ2-1; 9 positions agree with TRBD1. The CDR3 has 16 amino acids. Per germline, CDR1 SGHAT and CDR2 FQNNGV. The junction had 7 bases not matched to a gene; V was cut back by 5 bases and J by 2 bases. The CDR3: CASSPLGDRAYNEQFF. For the CDR3, the DNA is TGTGCCAGCAGCCCTCTCGGGGACAGGGCCTACAATGAGCAGTTCTTC.

The V call is TRBV9, the J call TRBJ2-2; tentatively, D is TRBD1 (5 bases). The CDR3 totals 14 residues. V was clipped by 3 bases and J by 6 bases, with 12 bases between them. Germline V gene lookup returns CDR1 SGDLS and CDR2 YYNGEE. The CDR3 region has the DNA TGTGCCAGCAGCGCGACAGTTCCGGCCGGGGAGCTGTTTTTT. As protein: CASSATVPAGELFF.

The rearrangement links TRBV5-1 to TRBJ2-1; maybe TRBD2 (6 bases). Trimming shortened V by 4 bases and J by 7 bases, and 12 bases separated the two germline ends. This CDR3 contains 13 residues. Per the germline V gene, CDR1 is SGHRS and CDR2 is YFSETQ. CDR3: CASSPGLVNEQFF. CDR3 in DNA: TGCGCCAGCAGCCCGGGACTTGTAAATGAGCAGTTCTTC.

This clone was detected only once. In DNA, the CDR3 is TGCGCCAGCAGGAGTTTTTATGGGACGGGTTATAATTCACCCCTCCACTTT. Protein: CASRSFYGTGYNSPLHF. The V call is TRBV5-1, the J call TRBJ1-6; D might be TRBD1 (5 bases). CDR1 SGHRS and CDR2 YFSETQ come from the germline V gene. The CDR3 length is 17 residues. Trimming stripped 5 bases from V and 4 bases from J, with 19 bases between.

About this clone: At one end, the junction sequence differs from germline, possibly due to a read error. The chain employs TRBV4-1 and TRBJ1-4, with D perhaps matching TRBD1 (6 bases). CDR1 is MGHRA, CDR2 YSYEKL, per germline. This CDR3 contains 15 residues. In nucleotides, the CDR3 is TGCGCCAGCAGCGAAGAGGGGGTGATGGATGAAAAACTGTTTTTT. Protein: CASSEEGVMDEKLFF.

The V gene is TRBV9, the J gene TRBJ2-1, with 11 bases matching TRBD2. V dropped 2 bases and J dropped 5; count of bases not matched to a gene: 6. The CDR3 is made up of 16 amino acids. Looked up from germline, CDR1 is SGDLS and CDR2 is YYNGEE. This chain's CDR3 is CASSVRPGLADNEQFF. In DNA form, the CDR3 reads TGTGCCAGCAGCGTGAGACCGGGACTAGCGGACAATGAGCAGTTCTTC.

The chain couples TRBV7-2 to TRBJ2-7; the match to TRBD2 covers 7 bases. This CDR3 region has 16 residues. Germline trimming cut 5 bases from V and 5 bases from J; bases unmatched to any gene: 15. CDR1 and CDR2 from the germline V gene are SGHTA and FQGNSA. The CDR3 protein is CASSLLVMSGVDEQYF. The CDR3 nucleotides read TGTGCCAGCAGCCTTCTAGTAATGAGCGGGGTGGACGAGCAGTACTTC. Looking up the rest from reference TRBV7-2 and TRBJ2-7 gives the full variable domain: GAGVSQSPSNKVTEKGKDVELRCDPISGHTALYWYRQSLGQGLEFLIYFQGNSAPDKSGLPSDRFSAERTGGSVSTLTIQRTQQEDSAVYLCASSLLVMSGVDEQYFGPGTRLTVT.

The chain is built from TRBV5-1 and TRBJ2-2; TRBD1 is a possible D gene (5 bases). Germline lookup yields CDR1 SGHRS and CDR2 YFSETQ. The V and J ends lost 5 bases and 4 bases respectively, with 9 bases between them. The CDR3 extends over 13 amino acids. DNA of the CDR3: TGCGCCAGCAGAGGGGTTTCCACCGGGGAGCTGTTTTTT. This sequence encodes CASRGVSTGELFF.

CDR3 protein: CASSQSTSGGTDTQYF. The DNA of the CDR3 is TGTGCCAGCAGCCAATCGACTAGCGGGGGCACAGATACGCAGTATTTT. The chain combines TRBV3-1 (or the pseudogene TRBV3-2) with TRBJ2-3; TRBD2 matches at 11 bases. Germline-derived CDR1 and CDR2 are LGHDT and YNNKEL (reference sequence). V gave up 2 bases and J gave up 1 base; unmatched junction bases: 2. CDR3 length equals 16 residues.

The chain couples TRBV9 to TRBJ2-2, with 10 bases aligning to TRBD2. The CDR3 covers 17 residues. V lost 3 bases and J lost 1; bases outside the gene matches: 6. Germline V gene sequence: CDR1 SGDLS, CDR2 YYNGEE. The chain's CDR3 is CASSGGLAGGNTGELFF. CDR3 nucleotide sequence: TGTGCCAGCAGCGGTGGCTTAGCGGGGGGGAACACCGGGGAGCTGTTTTTT.

This clone has just a few counts. The DNA of the CDR3 is TGTGCCAGTTTCGGACGGGATAACTATGGCTACACCTTC. Amino acid sequence: CASFGRDNYGYTF. The chain has TRBV28 and TRBJ1-2; D ambiguous. The CDR3 consists of 13 residues. V dropped 9 bases and J dropped 1 base, with 12 bases sitting between them. Germline V gives CDR1 MDHEN, CDR2 SYDVKM.

The V and J genes are TRBV19 and TRBJ2-7; a weak D match, TRBD1 (5 bases). CDR3 length: 15 residues. Between the trimmed V and J ends, which lost 6 bases and 6 bases, there was a span of 21 bases. The germline gives CDR1 LNHDA, CDR2 SQIVND (reference sequence). CDR3 region: CASSTLGAGSLEQYF. CDR3 in DNA: TGTGCCAGTAGCACGTTAGGGGCCGGGTCTCTCGAGCAGTACTTC.

The gene calls are TRBV10-2 and TRBJ2-2; D is ambiguous. The V gene's germline CDR1 is WSHSY and CDR2 SAAADI. Trimming took off 8 bases at V and 0 bases at J, with 7 bases between the two ends. This CDR3 is built from 13 residues. CDR3 bases: TGCGCCAGCGACGAGGCGAACACCGGGGAGCTGTTTTTT. It yields the protein CASDEANTGELFF.

This chain links TRBV6-5 with TRBJ2-2; 7 nucleotides agree with TRBD1. The germline V gene has CDR1 MNHEY and CDR2 SVGAGI. J was trimmed by 4 bases and V by 2 bases; bases with no gene match: 4. This CDR3 has 15 residues. CDR3 amino acids: CASSYVRQGTGELFF. For the CDR3, the DNA is TGTGCCAGCAGTTACGTAAGACAGGGCACCGGGGAGCTGTTTTTT.

The genes are TRBV5-6 and TRBJ1-1; D remains ambiguous. V lost 3 bases, J lost 4 bases, and 13 bases lay in between. The CDR3 is 14 amino acids. CDR1 SGHDT and CDR2 YYEEEE come from the germline V gene. This CDR3 reads CASSSRGTFTEAFF. The CDR3 coding sequence is TGTGCCAGCAGCTCCAGAGGCACCTTCACTGAAGCTTTCTTT.

The chain links TRBV12-5 to TRBJ2-2; 8 bases align to TRBD1. V shed 1 base and J 5 bases; nucleotides not matched to a gene: 0. The germline V gene encodes CDR1 LGHNT and CDR2 FRNRAP. The CDR3 sequence is 14 residues long. The CDR3 loop reads CASGLGTGTGELFF. In nucleotides, the CDR3 is TGTGCTAGTGGTTTGGGGACAGGGACCGGGGAGCTGTTTTTT.

This clone was detected once. V is TRBV5-4 and J is TRBJ1-2; D is perhaps TRBD1 (5 bases). CDR3 length: 14 residues. The germline V gene encodes CDR1 SGHNT and CDR2 YYREEE (reference sequence). With 1 base removed from V and 3 bases from J, the gap between germline ends came to 10 bases. In DNA, the CDR3 is TGTGCCAGCAGCTTGTCCGGGGACGACTATGGCTACACCTTC. This sequence encodes CASSLSGDDYGYTF.

The V call is TRBV2, the J call TRBJ1-1; 9 nucleotides line up with TRBD1. The CDR3 loop spans 14 amino acids. Losses at the gene ends were 8 bases for V and 4 bases for J; bases not matched to a gene: 8. CDR1 and CDR2 from the germline V gene are SNHLY and FYNNEI. The CDR3 nucleotides are TGTGCCAGCTCATACAGGGGGCGGAGCACTGAAGCTTTCTTT. It codes for CASSYRGRSTEAFF.

V gene TRBV18 combines with J gene TRBJ1-2; D might be TRBD1 (6 bases). Trimming cost V 6 bases and J 8 bases, with 25 bases left between them. Germline CDR1 KGHSH, CDR2 LQKENI. This CDR3 is 16 amino acids long. The CDR3 nucleotides read TGTGCCAGCTCCGCAGTCGCATCGAGACAGGACCGAGGCTACACCTTC. This encodes CASSAVASRQDRGYTF.

The CDR3 sequence: CATSRDLSGGYEQYF. The CDR3 nucleotides read TGTGCCACCAGCAGAGATCTGTCGGGGGGCTACGAGCAGTACTTC. This rearrangement joins TRBV15 to TRBJ2-7; 7 bases line up with TRBD2. Germline CDR1 reads LNHNV; CDR2 reads YYDKDF (reference sequence). The CDR3 spans 15 residues. V was pared by 0 bases and J by 3 bases, with 5 bases of the junction left unmatched.